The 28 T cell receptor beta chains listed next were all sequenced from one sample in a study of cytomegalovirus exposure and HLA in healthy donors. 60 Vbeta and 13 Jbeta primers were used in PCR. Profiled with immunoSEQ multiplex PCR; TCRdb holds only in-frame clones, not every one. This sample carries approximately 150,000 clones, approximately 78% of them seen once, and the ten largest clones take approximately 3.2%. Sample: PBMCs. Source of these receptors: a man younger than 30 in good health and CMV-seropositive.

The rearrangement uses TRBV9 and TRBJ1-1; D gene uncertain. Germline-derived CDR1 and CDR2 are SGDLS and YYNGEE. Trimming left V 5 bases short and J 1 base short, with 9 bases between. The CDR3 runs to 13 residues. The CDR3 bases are TGTGCCAGCAGTCCTAGTCCGAACACTGAAGCTTTCTTT. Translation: CASSPSPNTEAFF.

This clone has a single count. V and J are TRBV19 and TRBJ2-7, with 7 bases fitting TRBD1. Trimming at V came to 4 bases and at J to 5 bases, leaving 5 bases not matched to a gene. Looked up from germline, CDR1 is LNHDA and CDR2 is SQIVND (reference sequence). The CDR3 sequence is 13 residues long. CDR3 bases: TGTGCCAGTAGTAGACAGGGATCGGACGAGCAGTACTTC. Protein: CASSRQGSDEQYF.

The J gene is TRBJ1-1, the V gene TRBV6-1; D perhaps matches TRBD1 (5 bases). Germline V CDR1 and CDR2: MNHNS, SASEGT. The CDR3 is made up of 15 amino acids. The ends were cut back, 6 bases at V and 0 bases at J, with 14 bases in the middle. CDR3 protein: CASSARTPLNTEAFF. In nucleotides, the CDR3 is TGTGCCAGCAGCGCTAGGACACCTCTGAACACTGAAGCTTTCTTT.

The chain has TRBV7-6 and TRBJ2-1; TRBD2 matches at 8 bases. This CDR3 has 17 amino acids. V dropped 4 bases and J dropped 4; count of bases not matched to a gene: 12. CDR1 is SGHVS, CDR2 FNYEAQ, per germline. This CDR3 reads CASSSFWQRGSYNEQFF. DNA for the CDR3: TGTGCCAGCAGCTCCTTCTGGCAGCGGGGGAGTTACAATGAGCAGTTCTTC.

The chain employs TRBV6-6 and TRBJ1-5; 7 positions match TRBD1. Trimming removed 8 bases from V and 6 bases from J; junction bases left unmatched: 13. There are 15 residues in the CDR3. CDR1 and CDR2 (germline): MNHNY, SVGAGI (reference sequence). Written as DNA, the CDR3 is TGTGCCAGCCAATCTCAGGGGGGCGGTAGTCAGCCCCAGCATTTT. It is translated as CASQSQGGGSQPQHF.

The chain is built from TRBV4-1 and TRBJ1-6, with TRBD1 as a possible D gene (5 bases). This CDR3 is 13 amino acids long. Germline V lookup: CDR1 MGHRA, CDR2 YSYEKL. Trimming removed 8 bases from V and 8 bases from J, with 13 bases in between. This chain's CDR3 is CASCSGIYSPLHF. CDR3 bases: TGCGCCAGCTGCTCAGGGATTTATTCACCCCTCCACTTT.

The CDR3 region has the DNA TGTGCCAGCTCACGGGGGACAGCCTCAAACACTGAAGCTTTCTTT. Its translation is CASSRGTASNTEAFF. This chain links TRBV18 with TRBJ1-1; 7 nucleotides align to TRBD1. J was trimmed by 2 bases and V by 4 bases; bases with no gene match: 7. Germline CDR1 reads KGHSH; CDR2 reads LQKENI. The CDR3 covers 15 residues.

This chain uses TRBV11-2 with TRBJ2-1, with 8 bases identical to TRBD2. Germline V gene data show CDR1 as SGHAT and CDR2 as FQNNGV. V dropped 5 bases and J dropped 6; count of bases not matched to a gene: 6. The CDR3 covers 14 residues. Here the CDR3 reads CASSIAGGVNEQFF. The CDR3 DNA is TGTGCCAGCAGCATAGCCGGGGGGGTCAATGAGCAGTTCTTC.

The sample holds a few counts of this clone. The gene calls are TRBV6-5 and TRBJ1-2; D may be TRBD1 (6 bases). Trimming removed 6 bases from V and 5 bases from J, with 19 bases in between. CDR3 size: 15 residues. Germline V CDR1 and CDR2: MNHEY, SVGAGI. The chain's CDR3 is CASSPSRGAGYGYTF. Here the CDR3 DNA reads TGTGCCAGCAGCCCATCTCGGGGGGCAGGTTATGGCTACACCTTC.

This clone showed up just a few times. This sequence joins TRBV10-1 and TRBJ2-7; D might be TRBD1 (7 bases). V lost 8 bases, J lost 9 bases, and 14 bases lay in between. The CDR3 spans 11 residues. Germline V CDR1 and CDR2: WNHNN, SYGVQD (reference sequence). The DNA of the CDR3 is TGCGCCAGCTCAGGGGGGTCCGTGCAGTACTTC. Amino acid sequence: CASSGGSVQYF.

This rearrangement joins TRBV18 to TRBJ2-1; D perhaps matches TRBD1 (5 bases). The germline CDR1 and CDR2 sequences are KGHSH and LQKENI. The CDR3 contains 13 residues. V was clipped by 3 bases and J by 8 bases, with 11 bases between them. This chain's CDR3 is CASSPGSQDEQFF. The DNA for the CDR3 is TGTGCCAGCTCACCTGGCTCACAGGATGAGCAGTTCTTC.

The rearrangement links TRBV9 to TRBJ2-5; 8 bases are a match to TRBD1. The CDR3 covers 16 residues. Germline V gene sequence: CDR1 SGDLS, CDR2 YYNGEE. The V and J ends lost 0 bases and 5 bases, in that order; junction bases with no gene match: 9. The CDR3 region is CASSVGGQGHMETQYF. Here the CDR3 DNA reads TGTGCCAGCAGCGTAGGAGGACAGGGTCATATGGAGACCCAGTACTTC.

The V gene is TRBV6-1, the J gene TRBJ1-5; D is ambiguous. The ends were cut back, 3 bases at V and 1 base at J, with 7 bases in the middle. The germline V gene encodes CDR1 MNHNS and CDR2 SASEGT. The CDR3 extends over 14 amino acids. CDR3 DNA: TGTGCCAGCAGTGACAGAAAGAGCAATCAGCCCCAGCATTTT. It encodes CASSDRKSNQPQHF.

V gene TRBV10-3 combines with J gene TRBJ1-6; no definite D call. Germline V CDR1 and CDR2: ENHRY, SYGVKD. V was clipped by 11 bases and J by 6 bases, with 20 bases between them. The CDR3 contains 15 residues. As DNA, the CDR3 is TGTGCCGCCCGAGACAAGGCCTCGTCTAATTCACCCCTCCACTTT. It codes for CAARDKASSNSPLHF.

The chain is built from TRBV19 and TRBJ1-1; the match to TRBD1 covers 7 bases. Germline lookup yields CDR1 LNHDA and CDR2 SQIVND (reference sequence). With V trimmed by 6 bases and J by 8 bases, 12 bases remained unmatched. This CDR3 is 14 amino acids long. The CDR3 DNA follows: TGTGCCAGTAGAACAGGGGCCCGCGACGTCGAAGCTTTCTTT. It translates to CASRTGARDVEAFF.

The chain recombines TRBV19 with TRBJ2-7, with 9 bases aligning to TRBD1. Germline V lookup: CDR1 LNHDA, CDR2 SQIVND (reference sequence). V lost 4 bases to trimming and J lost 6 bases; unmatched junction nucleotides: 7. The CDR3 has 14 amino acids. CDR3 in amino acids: CASSTGTGYGEQYF. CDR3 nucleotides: TGTGCCAGTAGTACTGGGACAGGGTATGGCGAGCAGTACTTC.

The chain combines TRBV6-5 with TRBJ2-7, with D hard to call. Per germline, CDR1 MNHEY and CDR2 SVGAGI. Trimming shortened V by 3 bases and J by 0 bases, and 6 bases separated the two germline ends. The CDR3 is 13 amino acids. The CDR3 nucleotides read TGTGCCAGCAGTTATACGGGCTCCTACGAGCAGTACTTC. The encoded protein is CASSYTGSYEQYF.

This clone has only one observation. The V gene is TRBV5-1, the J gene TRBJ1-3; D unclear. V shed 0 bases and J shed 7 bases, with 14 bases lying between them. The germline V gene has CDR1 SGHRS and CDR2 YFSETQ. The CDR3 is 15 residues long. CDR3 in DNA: TGCGCCAGCAGCTTGGGTACAGCTGAATTGAACACCATATATTTT. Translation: CASSLGTAELNTIYF.

In DNA form, the CDR3 reads TGTGCCAGCAGTGAGGGGGGTATGCACACTGAAGCTTTCTTT. It encodes CASSEGGMHTEAFF. This chain links TRBV6-4 with TRBJ1-1; the D gene is possibly TRBD1 (5 bases). V lost 3 bases to trimming and J lost 3 bases, with 11 bases between them. Germline V gives CDR1 MRHNA, CDR2 SNTAGT. The CDR3 is 14 residues long.

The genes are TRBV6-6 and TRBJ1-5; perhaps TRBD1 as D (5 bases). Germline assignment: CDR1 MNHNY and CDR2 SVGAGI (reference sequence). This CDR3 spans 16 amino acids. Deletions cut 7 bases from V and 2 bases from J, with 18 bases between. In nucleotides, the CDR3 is TGTGCCAGCATGCAATCTACGGGGGTGGGCAATCAGCCCCAGCATTTT. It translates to CASMQSTGVGNQPQHF.

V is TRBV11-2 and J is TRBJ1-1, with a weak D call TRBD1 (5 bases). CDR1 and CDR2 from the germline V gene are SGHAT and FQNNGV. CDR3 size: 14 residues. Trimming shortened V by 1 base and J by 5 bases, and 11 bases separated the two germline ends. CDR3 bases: TGTGCCAGCAGCTTAGCGGGGGTGAGGACTGAAGCTTTCTTT. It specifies CASSLAGVRTEAFF.

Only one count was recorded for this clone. The CDR3 DNA reads TGTGCCAGCAGTTTAGGTAGCGGGCCGTTATACTTC. Amino acids: CASSLGSGPLYF. This rearrangement joins TRBV27 to TRBJ2-7; TRBD2 agrees at 7 bases. The CDR3 is 12 residues long. Germline CDR1 MNHEY, CDR2 SMNVEV (reference sequence). With 2 bases clipped from V and 13 bases from J, the junction kept 8 bases outside the gene matches.

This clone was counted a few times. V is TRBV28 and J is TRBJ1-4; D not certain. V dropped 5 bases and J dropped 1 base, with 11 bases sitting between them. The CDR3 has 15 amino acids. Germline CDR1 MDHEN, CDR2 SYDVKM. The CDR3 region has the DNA TGTGCCAGCAGTCCCCGAGGCAGAACTAATGAAAAACTGTTTTTT. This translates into CASSPRGRTNEKLFF. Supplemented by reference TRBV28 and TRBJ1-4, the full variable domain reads DVKVTQSSRYLVKRTGEKVFLECVQDMDHENMFWYRQDPGLGLRLIYFSYDVKMKEKGDIPEGYSVSREKKERFSLILESASTNQTSMYLCASSPRGRTNEKLFFGSGTQLSVL.

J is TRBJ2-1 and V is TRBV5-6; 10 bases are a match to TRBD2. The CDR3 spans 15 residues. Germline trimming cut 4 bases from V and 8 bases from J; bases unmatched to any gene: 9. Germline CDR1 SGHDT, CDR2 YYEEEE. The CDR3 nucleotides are TGTGCCAGCAGCCCGACCCTAGCGGGAGTCTATGAGCAGTTCTTC. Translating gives CASSPTLAGVYEQFF.

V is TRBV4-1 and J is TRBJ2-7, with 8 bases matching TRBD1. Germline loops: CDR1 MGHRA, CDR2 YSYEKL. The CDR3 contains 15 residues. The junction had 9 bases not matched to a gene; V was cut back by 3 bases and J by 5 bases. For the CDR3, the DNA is TGCGCCAGCAGCCAGCTTCTGGACAGGGTCCACGAGCAGTACTTC. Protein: CASSQLLDRVHEQYF.

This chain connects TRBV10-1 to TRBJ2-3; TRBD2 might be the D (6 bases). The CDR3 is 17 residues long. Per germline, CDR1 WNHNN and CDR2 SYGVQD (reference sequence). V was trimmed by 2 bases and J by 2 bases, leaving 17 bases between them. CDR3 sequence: CASSERWGKRATDTQYF. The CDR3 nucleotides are TGCGCCAGCAGTGAGAGGTGGGGAAAGCGGGCCACAGATACGCAGTATTTT.

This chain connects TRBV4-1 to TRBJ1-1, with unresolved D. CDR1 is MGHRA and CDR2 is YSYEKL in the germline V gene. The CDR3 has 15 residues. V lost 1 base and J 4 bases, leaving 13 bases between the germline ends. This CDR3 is CASSQVVLVSTEAFF. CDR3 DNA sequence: TGCGCCAGCAGCCAAGTGGTACTGGTGTCCACTGAAGCTTTCTTT.

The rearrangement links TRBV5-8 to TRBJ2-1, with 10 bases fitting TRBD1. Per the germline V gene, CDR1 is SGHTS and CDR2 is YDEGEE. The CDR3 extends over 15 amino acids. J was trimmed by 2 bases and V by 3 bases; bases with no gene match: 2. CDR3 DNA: TGTGCCAGCAGCTCTGACAGGGGGCCCTACAATGAGCAGTTCTTC. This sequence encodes CASSSDRGPYNEQFF.